This TCR beta chain was sequenced during a study of blood T cells in healthy people across ages. Together with a sample-barcoded 5' primer, a J-beta primer mix was included in a second PCR lasting roughly 6 to 12 cycles. Using its own MiXCR run on the 5' RACE reads, TCRdb lists one record per CDR3 protein. This table has 750,000 to 950,000 distinct CDR3 sequences, under 30% appearing once. The CDR3 is 12 residues long. V was clipped by 9 bases and J by 4 bases, with 7 bases between them. CDR1 and CDR2 (germline): LNHDA, SQIVND (reference sequence). General study results and limits: There was no known CMV status for donors, so expanded clonotype changes were possibly confounded.

In its sample, this clonotype was seen many times. What it binds is unknown. The same sample was also studied in work on T cells of mothers and their children.

The receptor comes from a boy between 5 and 17 years old in good health. The sequenced material came from blood. This sequence joins TRBV19 and TRBJ2-6; the D gene is possibly TRBD2 (5 bases). The CDR3 is CASRGGANVLTF. CDR3 DNA sequence: TGTGCCAGCCGAGGGGGGGCCAACGTCCTGACTTTC. Full variable domain (remainder filled in from reference TRBV19 and TRBJ2-6): DGGITQSPKYLFRKEGQNVTLSCEQNLNHDAMYWYRQDPGQGLRLIYYSQIVNDFQKGDIAEGYSVSREKKESFPLTVTSAQKNPTAFYLCASRGGANVLTFGAGSRLTVL.